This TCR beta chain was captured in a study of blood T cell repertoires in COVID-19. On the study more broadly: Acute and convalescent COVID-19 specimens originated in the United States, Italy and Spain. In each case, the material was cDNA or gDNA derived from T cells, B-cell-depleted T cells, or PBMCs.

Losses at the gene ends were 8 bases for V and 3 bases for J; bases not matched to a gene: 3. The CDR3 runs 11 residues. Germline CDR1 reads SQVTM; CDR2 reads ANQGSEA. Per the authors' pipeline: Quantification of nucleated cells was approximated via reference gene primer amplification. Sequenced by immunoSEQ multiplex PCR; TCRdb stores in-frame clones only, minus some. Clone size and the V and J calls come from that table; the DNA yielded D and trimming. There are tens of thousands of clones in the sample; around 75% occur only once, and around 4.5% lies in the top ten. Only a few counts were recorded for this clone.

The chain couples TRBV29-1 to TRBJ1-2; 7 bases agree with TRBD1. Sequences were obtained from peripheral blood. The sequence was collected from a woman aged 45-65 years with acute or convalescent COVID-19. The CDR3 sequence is CSLGQDYGYTF. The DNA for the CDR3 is TGCAGCCTTGGACAGGACTATGGCTACACCTTC.